Shown below are 30 T cell receptor beta chains from a single sample sequenced in a study of CD8+ T cells in alopecia areata. Reverse transcribed after extraction, RNA yielded cDNA as the sequencing template. Measured with immunoSEQ multiplex PCR; TCRdb has only the in-frame clones, and not every one. The top ten hold 4.5% to 6% of the sample, which has 200,000 or so clones, just over 55% seen once. Material for sequencing was CD8+ T cells sorted from blood. The receptors were sampled from a human donor in good health.

This sequence joins TRBV12-5 and TRBJ1-2; no clear D. V lost 5 bases and J lost 6, with 16 bases in between. This CDR3 spans 14 amino acids. Germline CDR1 reads LGHNT; CDR2 reads FRNRAP. CDR3 nucleotide sequence: TGTGCTAGTGGTCTCCCCAATTTAGGCGATGGCTACACCTTC. Translated, it gives CASGLPNLGDGYTF.

With respect to this clone: This specimen includes other DNA sequences encoding the same CDR3. The chain couples TRBV30 to TRBJ2-7, with TRBD1 as a possible D gene (5 bases). The CDR3 is 12 amino acids. V was cut by 0 bases and J by 3 bases, with 6 bases left in between. Germline V gives CDR1 GTSNPN, CDR2 SVGIG (reference sequence). CDR3 sequence (DNA): TGTGCCTGGAGTGTGCAGGGCTACGAGCAGTACTTC. Protein product: CAWSVQGYEQYF.

This clone was counted a few times. CDR3 DNA sequence: TGTGCCAGCAGCTCAGTCCCCGGCCAAGAGACCCAGTACTTC. It codes for CASSSVPGQETQYF. This chain links TRBV7-9 with TRBJ2-5; D is ambiguous. The CDR3 consists of 14 residues. Germline-derived CDR1 and CDR2 are SEHNR and FQNEAQ (reference sequence). Trimming removed 4 bases at V and 1 base at J, with 10 bases between.

This rearrangement joins TRBV7-3 to TRBJ2-6, with D unresolved. The CDR3 sequence is 14 residues long. Trimming left V 5 bases short and J 4 bases short, with 9 bases between. Germline V CDR1 and CDR2: SGHTA, FQGTGA. The CDR3 sequence: CASSAIGGANVLTF. CDR3 DNA sequence: TGTGCCAGCAGCGCTATAGGAGGGGCCAACGTCCTGACTTTC. Based on the CDR3 plus reference TRBV7-3 and TRBJ2-6, the full variable domain is GAGVSQTPSNKVTEKGKYVELRCDPISGHTALYWYRQSLGQGPEFLIYFQGTGAADDSGLPNDRFFAVRPEGSVSTLKIQRTERGDSAVYLCASSAIGGANVLTFGAGSRLTVL.

The chain uses TRBV11-2 and TRBJ2-1, with TRBD2 matching 8 bases. After removal of 3 bases from V and 10 bases from J, the junction contained 5 bases not matched to a gene. Germline CDR1 reads SGHAT; CDR2 reads FQNNGV. The CDR3 extends over 13 amino acids. CDR3 in DNA: TGTGCCAGCAGCTTGGTTAGCGGGGCCGAGCAGTTCTTC. Translating gives CASSLVSGAEQFF.

With respect to this clone: An end of the junction differs from the germline gene, which may be a read error. This sequence joins TRBV2 and TRBJ2-5; 12 nucleotides agree with TRBD1. The CDR3 spans 14 residues. The germline V gene has CDR1 SNHLY and CDR2 FYNNEI. CDR3 nucleotides: TGTGCCAGCTGCGGGACAGGGGGCTTAGAGGCCCAGTACTTC. Its translation: CASCGTGGLEAQYF.

The gene calls are TRBV19 and TRBJ2-5; D perhaps matches TRBD1 (6 bases). From germline, CDR1 is LNHDA and CDR2 SQIVND (reference sequence). This CDR3 spans 14 amino acids. V lost 6 bases, J lost 5 bases, and 16 bases lay in between. CDR3 loop: CASSTGSYAETQYF. In DNA form, the CDR3 reads TGTGCCAGTAGCACAGGGTCGTACGCTGAGACCCAGTACTTC. The full variable domain, its missing parts supplied by reference TRBV19 and TRBJ2-5, is DGGITQSPKYLFRKEGQNVTLSCEQNLNHDAMYWYRQDPGQGLRLIYYSQIVNDFQKGDIAEGYSVSREKKESFPLTVTSAQKNPTAFYLCASSTGSYAETQYFGPGTRLLVL.

A note on this clone: The junction differs from germline at one of its ends, possibly a read error. V and J are TRBV4-1 and TRBJ2-1; 7 bases fit TRBD1. This CDR3 has 16 residues. Germline V lookup: CDR1 MGHRA, CDR2 YSYEKL. CDR3 loop: CASSHDSPGQYNEQFF. DNA for the CDR3: TGCGCCAGCAGCCACGATTCTCCGGGACAGTACAATGAACAGTTCTTC.

This clone was found many times. This chain connects TRBV7-9 to TRBJ2-1; a possible D gene is TRBD2 (6 bases). V lost 2 bases, J lost 7 bases, and 12 bases lay in between. In germline, CDR1 is SEHNR, CDR2 FQNEAQ (reference sequence). CDR3 length equals 14 residues. This chain's CDR3 is CASSLRGRRNEQFF. Written as DNA, the CDR3 is TGTGCCAGCAGCTTACGGGGGAGAAGGAATGAGCAGTTCTTC.

As to this clone: Its ends do not fully match the called genes, so a read error is possible. V is TRBV2 and J is TRBJ1-2; D not certain. The CDR3 has 13 amino acids. Germline V gene lookup returns CDR1 SNHLY and CDR2 FYNNEI. The CDR3 coding sequence is TGTGCCAGCAGTTACAGCGAGTCCTATCGCTACACCTTC. Amino acid sequence: CASSYSESYRYTF.

V gene TRBV9 combines with J gene TRBJ2-5, with D possibly matching TRBD2 (7 bases). Germline V gene lookup returns CDR1 SGDLS and CDR2 YYNGEE. The length of the CDR3 is 15 residues. The germline V and J ends were trimmed by 4 bases and 5 bases, with 18 bases remaining between them. The chain's CDR3 is CASSTPPGGTETQYF. Here the CDR3 DNA reads TGTGCCAGCAGCACTCCACCGGGGGGCACGGAGACCCAGTACTTC.

V and J are TRBV2 and TRBJ2-1, with D uncertain. The length of the CDR3 is 13 residues. V lost 4 bases and J 6 bases, leaving 10 bases between the germline ends. From germline, CDR1 is SNHLY and CDR2 FYNNEI. CDR3 sequence reads: CASSGSVGNEQFF. CDR3 DNA: TGTGCCAGCAGTGGGTCTGTAGGCAATGAGCAGTTCTTC.

The chain employs TRBV4-1 and TRBJ2-2; D uncertain. Germline V CDR1 and CDR2: MGHRA, YSYEKL. The CDR3 totals 16 residues. Deletions cut 0 bases from V and 2 bases from J, with 10 bases between. The CDR3 DNA is TGCGCCAGCAGCCAAGATCCACGGAGAAACACCGGGGAGCTGTTTTTT. This gives the protein CASSQDPRRNTGELFF.

This clone was picked up a small number of times. Other DNA sequences from this sample encode an identical CDR3 as well. The V and J genes are TRBV30 and TRBJ1-1; a possible D gene is TRBD1 (6 bases). Trimming took off 0 bases at V and 1 base at J, with 6 bases between the two ends. The CDR3 sequence is 13 residues long. Germline V gene lookup returns CDR1 GTSNPN and CDR2 SVGIG (reference sequence). CDR3 protein: CAWSVQGNTEAFF. CDR3 DNA: TGTGCCTGGAGTGTACAGGGGAACACTGAAGCTTTCTTT.

The chain is built from TRBV30 and TRBJ1-1; tentatively, D is TRBD1 (5 bases). The CDR3 is 12 amino acids. The V gene lost 0 bases and the J gene lost 10 bases, with 12 bases spanning the gap. From germline, CDR1 is GTSNPN and CDR2 SVGIG (reference sequence). In DNA form, the CDR3 reads TGTGCCTGGAGTGTGGGGGAAAGGATAGCTTTCTTT. Translated, it gives CAWSVGERIAFF.

The V and J genes are TRBV6-5 and TRBJ2-3; a possible D gene is TRBD2 (6 bases). Germline-derived CDR1 and CDR2 are MNHEY and SVGAGI. The CDR3 is 15 amino acids. The V end was cut by 4 bases, the J end by 0 bases, with 11 bases between. CDR3 protein: CASSSSVSSTDTQYF. The CDR3 DNA is TGTGCCAGCAGTTCTAGCGTCTCTAGCACAGATACGCAGTATTTT.

This clone was found a few times. This chain connects TRBV29-1 to TRBJ2-3; 7 nucleotides align to TRBD1. The germline V gene encodes CDR1 SQVTM and CDR2 ANQGSEA. The CDR3 loop spans 13 amino acids. Trimming cost V 3 bases and J 6 bases; bases outside gene matches: 6. The CDR3 protein is CSVEGTAGDTQYF. DNA for the CDR3: TGCAGCGTTGAGGGGACAGCAGGGGATACGCAGTATTTT.

The chain has TRBV5-1 and TRBJ1-1; the D is unclear. The CDR3 sequence is 13 residues long. Germline-derived CDR1 and CDR2 are SGHRS and YFSETQ. The germline V and J ends were trimmed by 0 bases and 0 bases, with 3 bases remaining between them. This CDR3 is CASSLVVNTEAFF. CDR3 in DNA: TGCGCCAGCAGCTTGGTGGTGAACACTGAAGCTTTCTTT.

This clone was found a few times. Other DNA sequences in the sample encode the same CDR3. This chain uses TRBV27 with TRBJ2-1; D may be TRBD2 (6 bases). From germline, CDR1 is MNHEY and CDR2 SMNVEV (reference sequence). Trimming left V 2 bases short and J 4 bases short, with 6 bases between. There are 13 residues in the CDR3. CDR3 sequence reads: CASSLAGYNEQFF. In nucleotides, the CDR3 is TGTGCCAGCAGTTTAGCGGGGTACAATGAGCAGTTCTTC.

This clone showed up just a few times. The chain has TRBV19 and TRBJ1-4; D is ambiguous. Trimming stripped 8 bases from V and 5 bases from J, with 9 bases between. Germline values: CDR1 LNHDA, CDR2 SQIVND (reference sequence). This CDR3 comprises 12 residues. CDR3 sequence: CASSDGNEKLFF. In DNA, the CDR3 is TGTGCCAGTTCCGACGGGAATGAAAAACTGTTTTTT.

This chain uses TRBV7-9 with TRBJ2-5, with D uncertain. Germline V CDR1 and CDR2: SEHNR, FQNEAQ (reference sequence). V was trimmed by 0 bases and J by 2 bases, leaving 13 bases between them. CDR3 length equals 16 residues. Written as DNA, the CDR3 is TGTGCCAGCAGCTTAGCCGGATTTCTGGGGCAAGAGACCCAGTACTTC. Translated, it gives CASSLAGFLGQETQYF.

J is TRBJ2-7 and V is TRBV6-5; weak D call: TRBD1 (6 bases). The CDR3 has 13 amino acids. V was shortened by 0 bases and J by 4 bases, with 7 bases between the two germline ends. Germline V lookup: CDR1 MNHEY, CDR2 SVGAGI. CDR3 loop: CASSYSTGYEQYF. DNA of the CDR3: TGTGCCAGCAGTTACTCGACAGGTTACGAGCAGTACTTC.

V is TRBV7-9 and J is TRBJ2-2; D not resolved. V was clipped by 2 bases and J by 7 bases, with 11 bases between them. The CDR3 has 14 amino acids. Per the germline V gene, CDR1 is SEHNR and CDR2 is FQNEAQ (reference sequence). The CDR3 here is CASSLSVALGELFF. The DNA for the CDR3 is TGTGCCAGCAGCTTATCGGTGGCCCTCGGGGAGCTGTTTTTT.

This chain uses TRBV19 with TRBJ2-7; 7 nucleotides align to TRBD1. Germline V CDR1 and CDR2: LNHDA, SQIVND (reference sequence). Trimming at V came to 5 bases and at J to 1 base, leaving 5 bases not matched to a gene. This CDR3 has 14 amino acids. The CDR3 bases are TGTGCCAGTAGTCAATCAGGGGGATCCTACGAGCAGTACTTC. Amino acid sequence: CASSQSGGSYEQYF.

This clone was observed a handful of times. The chain recombines TRBV2 with TRBJ1-4; weak D call: TRBD1 (5 bases). CDR1 is SNHLY and CDR2 is FYNNEI in the germline V gene. V dropped 8 bases and J dropped 5 bases, with 15 bases sitting between them. The length of the CDR3 is 14 residues. As DNA, the CDR3 is TGTGCCAGCGCCCGGGGGGTTCAAAATGAAAAACTGTTTTTT. It is translated as CASARGVQNEKLFF.

The table lists this clone with many counts. The V gene is TRBV6-1, the J gene TRBJ1-6; D remains ambiguous. V was clipped by 2 bases and J by 14 bases, with 13 bases between them. The CDR3 covers 13 residues. From germline, CDR1 is MNHNS and CDR2 SASEGT. This chain's CDR3 is CASSEWESSALHF. In DNA form, the CDR3 reads TGTGCCAGCAGTGAATGGGAATCCTCCGCCCTCCACTTT.

The gene calls are TRBV7-9 and TRBJ2-1; possible D gene TRBD2, 6 bases. Between the trimmed V and J ends, which lost 3 bases and 8 bases, there was a span of 11 bases. The germline V gene has CDR1 SEHNR and CDR2 FQNEAQ (reference sequence). This CDR3 has 13 amino acids. CDR3 residues: CASSFGGEDEQFF. The CDR3 DNA reads TGTGCCAGCAGCTTCGGGGGAGAGGATGAGCAGTTCTTC.

The chain carries TRBV29-1 and TRBJ2-2, with D maybe TRBD1 (7 bases). The CDR3 has 15 amino acids. Germline V gene lookup returns CDR1 SQVTM and CDR2 ANQGSEA. V gave up 0 bases and J gave up 5 bases, with 13 bases separating them. CDR3 in amino acids: CSVEDGRGETGELFF. CDR3 DNA sequence: TGCAGCGTTGAAGATGGCAGGGGGGAGACCGGGGAGCTGTTTTTT.

CDR3 bases: TGCGCCAGCGGAGACTGGAGCTCCTACGAGCAGTACTTC. Protein product: CASGDWSSYEQYF. J is TRBJ2-7 and V is TRBV23-1; D is ambiguous. TRBV23-1 is annotated as an ORF whose role is uncertain. The ends were cut back, 8 bases at V and 0 bases at J, with 11 bases in the middle. The CDR3 length is 13 residues.

The chain is built from TRBV7-7 and TRBJ2-5; 14 bases align to TRBD2. Germline trimming cut 4 bases from V and 5 bases from J; bases unmatched to any gene: 6. The CDR3 is 16 amino acids. Germline CDR1 reads SSHAT; CDR2 reads FNYEAQ (reference sequence). The CDR3 loop is CASSSGLAGGPETQYF. CDR3 nucleotides: TGTGCCAGCAGCTCAGGACTAGCGGGGGGTCCGGAGACCCAGTACTTC.